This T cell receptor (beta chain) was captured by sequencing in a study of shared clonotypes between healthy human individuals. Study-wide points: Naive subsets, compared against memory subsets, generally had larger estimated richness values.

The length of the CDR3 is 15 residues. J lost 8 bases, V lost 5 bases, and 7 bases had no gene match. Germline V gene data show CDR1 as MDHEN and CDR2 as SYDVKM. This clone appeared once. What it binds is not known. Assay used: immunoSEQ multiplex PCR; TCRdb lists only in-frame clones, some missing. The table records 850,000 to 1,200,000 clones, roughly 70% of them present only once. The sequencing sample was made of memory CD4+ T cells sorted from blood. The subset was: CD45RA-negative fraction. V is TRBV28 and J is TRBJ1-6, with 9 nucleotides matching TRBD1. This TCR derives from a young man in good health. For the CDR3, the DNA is TGTGCCAGCAGTCCCACGGGACAGGGTCATTCACCCCTCCACTTT. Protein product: CASSPTGQGHSPLHF.